These T cell receptor beta chains were read from a single sample in a study of blood T cell repertoires in COVID-19. Data came from immunoSEQ multiplex PCR; TCRdb stores just in-frame clones and leaves some out. Of under 450,000 clones in the sample, about 91% were seen once. The source material was peripheral blood. The receptor set was obtained from a woman in her forties with COVID-19, enrolled during active disease. Each CDR3 is given with its conserved first and last residue. The D gene is left open where the match is weak. Some rows have no size entry. The others give once, few or many, or a class for an expanded clone.

v_gene	d_gene	abundance	j_gene	CDR3aa	CDR3nt
TRBV6-5	-	-	TRBJ2-3	CASAGGHSTDTQYF	TGTGCCAGCGCTGGGGGACACAGCACAGATACGCAGTATTTT
TRBV11-2	-	-	TRBJ1-5	CASSLESQPQHF	TGTGCCAGCAGCTTAGAGAGCCAGCCCCAGCATTTT
TRBV6-2/TRBV6-3	-	once	TRBJ1-2	CASSSGTNYGYTF	TGTGCCAGCAGTTCCGGGACAAACTATGGCTACACCTTC
TRBV27	-	-	TRBJ1-3	CASSPLGRRNTIYF	TGTGCCAGCAGTCCTCTGGGGCGGCGAAACACCATATATTTT
TRBV6-1	-	-	TRBJ1-5	CASSEADNQPQHF	TGTGCCAGCAGTGAGGCGGATAATCAGCCCCAGCATTTT
TRBV9	TRBD2	-	TRBJ2-2	CASSVGLAGKTGELFF	TGTGCCAGCAGCGTCGGACTAGCGGGGAAAACCGGGGAGCTGTTTTTT
TRBV6-5	-	-	TRBJ1-3	CASKRSSGNTIYF	TGTGCCAGCAAGCGAAGCTCTGGAAACACCATATATTTT
TRBV19	-	-	TRBJ2-7	CASSPRDTAYEQYF	TGTGCCAGTAGTCCCCGGGACACCGCCTACGAGCAGTACTTC
TRBV30	TRBD2	-	TRBJ2-4	CAWSVGAGKNIQYF	TGTGCCTGGAGTGTGGGAGCGGGGAAAAACATTCAGTACTTC
TRBV28	TRBD1	-	TRBJ1-2	CASRTQGFSYGYTF	TGTGCCAGCAGGACACAGGGGTTCAGCTATGGCTACACCTTC
TRBV4-1	-	once	TRBJ1-1	CASSQVNVRSGAEAFF	TGCGCCAGCAGCCAAGTAAATGTCAGAAGCGGAGCTGAAGCTTTCTTT
TRBV7-2	-	once	TRBJ1-2	CASSLDGGIFYGYTF	TGTGCCAGCAGCTTAGACGGGGGGATCTTCTATGGCTACACCTTC
TRBV23-1	TRBD1	-	TRBJ2-7	CASKQGESVARTSKYF	TGCGCCAGCAAGCAGGGGGAGAGCGTCGCGAGAACTTCCAAGTACTTC
TRBV5-1	TRBD1	-	TRBJ1-4	CASSLGQGPATNEKLFF	TGCGCCAGCAGCTTGGGACAGGGCCCTGCAACTAATGAAAAACTGTTTTTT